This TCR beta chain was identified during a study of beta chain features in type 1 diabetes. Study findings and constraints: For Type 1 diabetes patients, all four CD4+ subsets carried TCRB CDR3s that were moderately but significantly shorter.

The whole isolated RNA underwent reverse transcription, so sequencing captured expressed TCRB transcripts. Produced via immunoSEQ multiplex PCR; TCRdb's table is partial and in-frame only. The table has around 650,000 clones, around 12% seen once. A remark on this clone: The target antigen is unknown. This sample includes further DNA sequences coding for the same CDR3.

The specimen was naive CD4+ T cells from blood. The source of this sequence is a man aged 25 to 40 with type 1 diabetes.

The DNA of the CDR3 is TGCGCCAGCAGCTTGGACAGGGATCACGAGCAGTACTTC. This encodes CASSLDRDHEQYF. The chain joins TRBV5-1 to TRBJ2-7; a weak D match, TRBD1 (6 bases). Germline V gene lookup returns CDR1 SGHRS and CDR2 YFSETQ. V gave up 0 bases and J gave up 5 bases, with 9 bases separating them. This CDR3 has 13 residues.